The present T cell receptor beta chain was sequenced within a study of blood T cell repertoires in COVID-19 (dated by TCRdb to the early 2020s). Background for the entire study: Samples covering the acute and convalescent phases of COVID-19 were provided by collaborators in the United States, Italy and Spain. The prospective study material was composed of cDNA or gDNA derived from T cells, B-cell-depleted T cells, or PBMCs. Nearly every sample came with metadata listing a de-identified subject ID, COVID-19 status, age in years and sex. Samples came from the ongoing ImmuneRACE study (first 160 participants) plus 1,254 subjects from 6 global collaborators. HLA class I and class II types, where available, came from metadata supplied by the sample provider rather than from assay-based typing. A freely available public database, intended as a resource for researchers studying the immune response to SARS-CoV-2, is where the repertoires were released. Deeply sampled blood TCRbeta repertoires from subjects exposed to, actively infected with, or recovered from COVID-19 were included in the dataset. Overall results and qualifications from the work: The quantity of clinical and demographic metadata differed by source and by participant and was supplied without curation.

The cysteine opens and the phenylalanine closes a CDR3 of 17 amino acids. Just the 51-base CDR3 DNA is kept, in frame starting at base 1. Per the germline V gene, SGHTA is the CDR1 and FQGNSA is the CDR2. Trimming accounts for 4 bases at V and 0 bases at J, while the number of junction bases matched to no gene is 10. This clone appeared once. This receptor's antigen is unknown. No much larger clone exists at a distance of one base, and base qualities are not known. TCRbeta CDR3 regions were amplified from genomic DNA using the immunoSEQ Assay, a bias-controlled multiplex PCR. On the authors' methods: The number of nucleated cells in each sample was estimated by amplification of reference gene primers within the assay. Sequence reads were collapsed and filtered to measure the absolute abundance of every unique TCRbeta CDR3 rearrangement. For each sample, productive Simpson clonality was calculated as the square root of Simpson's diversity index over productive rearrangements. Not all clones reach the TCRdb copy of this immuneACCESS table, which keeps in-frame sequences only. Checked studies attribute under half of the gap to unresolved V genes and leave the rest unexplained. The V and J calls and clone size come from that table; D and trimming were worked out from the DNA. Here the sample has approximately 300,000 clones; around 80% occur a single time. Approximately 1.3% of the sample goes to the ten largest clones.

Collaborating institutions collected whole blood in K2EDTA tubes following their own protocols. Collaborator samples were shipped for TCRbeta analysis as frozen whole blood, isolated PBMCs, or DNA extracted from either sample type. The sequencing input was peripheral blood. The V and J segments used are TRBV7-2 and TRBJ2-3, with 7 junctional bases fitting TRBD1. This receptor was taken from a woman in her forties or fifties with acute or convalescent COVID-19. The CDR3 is CASSSGQFAASTDTQYF. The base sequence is TGTGCCAGCAGCTCGGGACAGTTCGCAGCTAGCACAGATACGCAGTATTTT.